This TCR beta chain appears in the sequencing data of a study of blood T cell repertoires in COVID-19 (dated by TCRdb to the early 2020s). With respect to the entire study: Samples from collaborators originated in the United States, Italy and Spain and spanned both the acute and convalescent phases of COVID-19. The material from the prospective study consisted of cDNA or gDNA derived from T cells, B-cell-depleted T cells, or PBMCs. The dataset comprised deeply sampled blood TCRbeta repertoires from subjects exposed to, actively infected with, or recovered from COVID-19. Sample metadata almost always included a de-identified subject ID, COVID-19 status, age in years and sex. HLA class I and class II types, where available, came from metadata supplied by the sample provider rather than from assay-based typing. Samples came from the ongoing ImmuneRACE study (first 160 participants) plus 1,254 subjects from 6 global collaborators. The repertoires were released in a freely available public database intended as a resource for research on the immune response to SARS-CoV-2.

The CDR3 starts with the cysteine, ends with the phenylalanine, and has 15 residues. Only the CDR3 portion is preserved as DNA: 45 bases, with reading frame beginning at the first base. V lost 4 bases and J lost 4 bases, and the count of bases not matched to a germline gene is 6. According to the germline V gene (reference sequence), CDR1 reads SGHKS and CDR2 reads YYEKEE. One collaborating source in Seattle enrolled patients during active infection and followed them longitudinally through the course of disease. Whole blood was collected in K2EDTA tubes by collaborating institutions according to the institutions' own protocols. Collaborator samples were shipped for TCRbeta analysis as frozen whole blood, isolated PBMCs, or DNA extracted from either sample type. Broader findings and caveats from the paper: Clinical and demographic metadata were provided uncurated, with the amount varying by source and participant.

The immunoSEQ Assay, a bias-controlled multiplex PCR, was used to amplify TCRbeta CDR3 regions from genomic DNA. Per the original workflow: The number of nucleated cells in each sample was estimated by amplification of reference gene primers within the assay. Sequence reads were collapsed and filtered to measure the absolute abundance of every unique TCRbeta CDR3 rearrangement. For each sample, productive Simpson clonality was calculated as the square root of Simpson's diversity index across productive rearrangements. Drawn from immuneACCESS, this table holds only the in-frame rearrangements with V and J called that TCRdb kept. Clones are partly lost; checked studies trace under half to an unresolved V gene and leave the rest unexplained. The DNA was the basis for D and trimming; V, J and clone size are from that table. The sample table lists about 230,000 clones, 80% to 90% of them with a count of one. Jointly, the top ten make up approximately 7.5% of the sample.

Remarks on this clone: Its antigen remains unidentified. Per-base qualities were not stored, and no clone one base away is much larger.

This receptor chain uses TRBV5-5 and TRBJ2-1; the central 9 bases match TRBD2. The receptor was isolated from an elderly woman with COVID-19, enrolled during active disease. Sequenced input: peripheral blood. The CDR3 region: CASSTGLASYNEQFF. The base sequence is TGTGCCAGCAGCACCGGACTAGCGAGTTACAATGAGCAGTTCTTC.